Given below is one TCR beta chain in context. What it binds is not known. This CDR3 region has 16 residues. Germline V lookup: CDR1 SGHVS, CDR2 FNYEAQ. With 5 bases clipped from V and 0 bases from J, the junction kept 4 bases outside the gene matches. The data are from a study of blood T cells in healthy people across ages. Looking at the study overall: About one barcoded beta molecule per two T cells was captured by template switching.

A second roughly 6 to 12 cycle PCR used barcoded and J-beta primers. TCRdb recomputed calls from the 5' RACE reads with MiXCR, one row per CDR3 protein. The sample lists about 1.5 million distinct CDR3 sequences; 35% to 45% were seen once. Study-level findings and limits: PBMCs that were unsorted prevented a conclusive naive versus antigen-experienced comparison.

This TCR was recovered from a woman under 30 in good health. V gene TRBV7-6 combines with J gene TRBJ1-4, with 9 bases identical to TRBD1. Sequenced: blood. DNA of the CDR3: TGTGCCAGCAGCCACCGACAGGGGGCAACTAATGAAAAACTGTTTTTT. Translation: CASSHRQGATNEKLFF.